Included here is one T cell receptor beta chain sequence, with context. The source of the sample is a study of shared clonotypes between healthy human individuals. The CDR3 extends over 13 amino acids. Between the trimmed V and J ends, which lost 4 bases and 3 bases, there was a span of 13 bases. Germline V gene lookup returns CDR1 SQVTM and CDR2 ANQGSEA. The run depth of the assay was deep. The authors' processing: Filtering differed since immunoSEQ provided only junctions, with no quality scores. Assay: immunoSEQ multiplex PCR; the TCRdb copy retains only in-frame clones and omits some. V and J calls and clone size are as listed in that table; D and trimming were resolved from the DNA. The table lists about 2.4 million clones, about 92% of them singletons, with around 0.14% in the top ten.

The material sequenced was naive CD4+ T cells sorted from blood. The subset here: CD45RA+ positively selected. This sequence was found in a man aged 18 to 29 in good health. This chain connects TRBV29-1 to TRBJ2-7; D may be TRBD2 (6 bases). CDR3 region: CSVARDSYYEQYF. DNA of the CDR3: TGCAGCGTTGCTCGGGACTCCTACTACGAGCAGTACTTC.